These 24 T cell receptor beta chains came from one sample sequenced in a study of tumor and adjacent non-tumor tissue in lung cancer. No cell sorting was done before RNA was extracted from the tissue. A modified ARM-PCR protocol with three rounds of nested PCR amplified TCRbeta. TCRdb ran MiXCR on the multiplex PCR reads and lists one entry per CDR3 protein. The table records roughly 81,000 distinct CDR3 sequences, around 57% of them present only once. The specimen sequenced was lung tumor tissue. All receptors derive from a man in his sixties or seventies with non-small cell lung cancer.

This clonotype appeared many times. The rearrangement uses TRBV5-5 and TRBJ2-2; 7 bases are a match to TRBD1. Trimming took 0 bases from V and 7 from J; bases not matched to a gene: 3. The CDR3 is 14 amino acids. Per germline, CDR1 SGHKS and CDR2 YYEKEE (reference sequence). The CDR3 DNA reads TGTGCCAGCAGCTTGGTAGGGGGCTACGGGGAGCTGTTTTTT. Its protein product is CASSLVGGYGELFF.

This clonotype was counted at least ten times. A much larger clone sits a single nucleotide away, making a read error possible. The chain uses TRBV6-2 or TRBV6-3 and TRBJ2-3; 8 nucleotides line up with TRBD2. The CDR3 sequence is 19 residues long. The germline V gene has CDR1 MNHEY and CDR2 SVGEGT. This chain's CDR3 is CAGSFPGTRGGPIADTQYF. As DNA, the CDR3 is TGTGCCGGCAGCTTCCCCGGGACCCGGGGGGGGCCGATTGCGGATACGCAGTATTTT.

This clonotype was counted many times. The rearrangement links TRBV4-1 to TRBJ1-2, with 7 positions matching TRBD1. The V and J ends lost 5 bases and 2 bases, in that order; junction bases with no gene match: 5. This CDR3 is 14 amino acids long. From germline, CDR1 is MGHRA and CDR2 YSYEKL. The CDR3 spells CASSYGQANYGYTF. For the CDR3, the DNA is TGCGCCAGCAGCTACGGACAGGCCAACTATGGCTACACCTTC.

In the case of this clonotype: A junction end diverges from the germline sequence, so it may reflect a read error. The J gene is TRBJ2-7, the V gene TRBV6-1, with 10 bases identical to TRBD2. The CDR3 loop spans 14 amino acids. Germline lookup yields CDR1 MNHNS and CDR2 SASEGT. CDR3 DNA sequence: TGTGCCAGCAATGATCCGGGACTAGCGTACGAGCAGTACTTT. Encoded protein: CASNDPGLAYEQYF.

This clonotype turned up a few times. A read error is possible here, since a much larger clone lies one base away. The genes are TRBV29-1 and TRBJ2-2; D is ambiguous. Between the trimmed V and J ends, which lost 4 bases and 10 bases, there was a span of 16 bases. This CDR3 spans 13 amino acids. Germline CDR1 reads SQVTM; CDR2 reads ANQGSEA. In DNA form, the CDR3 reads TGCAGCGTTGTCGAAGCCCCGGGCGAGGAGCTGTTTTTT. Translation: CSVVEAPGEELFF.

Comments on this clonotype: A junction boundary mismatches the germline segment, possibly from a read error. The chain carries TRBV6-1 and TRBJ2-7; the D gene is possibly TRBD1 (5 bases). Germline-derived CDR1 and CDR2 are MNHNS and SASEGT. The CDR3 contains 13 residues. The CDR3 is CARSEETEYEQYF. The CDR3 DNA reads TGTGCCAGGAGTGAAGAGACAGAATACGAGCAGTACTTC.

With respect to this clonotype: The conserved closing phenylalanine or tryptophan is absent in this CDR3, likely reflecting a read error. The DNA is left out, because the CDR3 cannot be placed on it with certainty; the CDR3 is given as TCRdb lists it. The CDR3 loop is CASNLTGQPSEFS. V gene TRBV5-6 combines with J gene TRBJ2-7; TRBD2 was called by the table and not checked on the DNA. Germline V lookup: CDR1 SGHDT, CDR2 YYEEEE. The CDR3 has 13 residues if both end residues are counted.

As for this clonotype: A much larger clone lies a single base off, so this may be a read error. The J gene is TRBJ2-2, the V gene TRBV20-1; 9 bases agree with TRBD1. CDR3 length: 18 amino acids. Germline CDR1 reads DFQATT; CDR2 reads SNEGSKA (reference sequence). Trimming took 1 base from V and 9 from J; bases not matched to a gene: 18. CDR3 in amino acids: CSARVVPDRGEQTWELFF. The CDR3 coding sequence is TGCAGTGCTAGAGTGGTTCCGGACAGGGGCGAACAAACCTGGGAGCTGTTTTTT.

The V and J genes are TRBV11-2 and TRBJ2-1; D is uncertain. Trimming shortened V by 2 bases and J by 12 bases, and 17 bases separated the two germline ends. The length of the CDR3 is 14 residues. CDR1 and CDR2 from the germline V gene are SGHAT and FQNNGV. CDR3 sequence: CASSLRVGTGPQFF. Written as DNA, the CDR3 is TGTGCCAGCAGCTTAAGGGTCGGCACCGGTCCGCAGTTCTTC.

Of note for this clonotype: A junction end diverges from the germline sequence, so it may reflect a read error. The V call is TRBV6-1, the J call TRBJ1-2; possible D gene TRBD1, 5 bases. CDR1 and CDR2 (germline): MNHNS, SASEGT. This CDR3 has 15 amino acids. This chain's CDR3 is CASSPGPILPYGYIF. The CDR3 DNA sequence: TGTGCCAGCAGCCCGGGACCGATTCTTCCCTATGGCTACATCTTC.

This clonotype was observed at least ten times. V gene TRBV4-1 combines with J gene TRBJ2-7; no definite D call. The CDR3 has 14 amino acids. Germline V lookup: CDR1 MGHRA, CDR2 YSYEKL. Trimming took 0 bases from V and 1 from J, leaving 7 bases between them. The CDR3 protein is CASSQELVSYEQYF. The CDR3 DNA reads as TGCGCCAGCAGCCAAGAGTTGGTTTCCTACGAGCAGTACTTC.

The rearrangement joins TRBV5-4 to TRBJ2-3; no firm D call. The CDR3 sequence is 12 residues long. Germline V CDR1 and CDR2: SGHNT, YYREEE (reference sequence). CDR3 bases: TGTGTCAGAAGATCTACAGCAGATACGCAGTATTTT. Amino acids: CVRRSTADTQYF.

Comment on this clonotype: Relative to the germline gene, one junction end is altered; a read error may explain this. The rearrangement joins TRBV11-2 to TRBJ2-6; possible D gene TRBD1, 6 bases. Germline CDR1 is SGHAT and CDR2 is FQNNGV. There are 19 residues in the CDR3. CDR3 sequence (DNA): TGTGCCAGCAGCTCCCCGAGGGGAAGAGGGGGTTCTGGGGTCAACGCCCTGACTTTC. It is translated as CASSSPRGRGGSGVNALTF.

DNA of the CDR3: TGTGCCAGCAGTCCTCTCTCCGGGGGGGGTCGCACTGGGGAGCTGTTTTTT. It translates to CASSPLSGGGRTGELFF. The chain is built from TRBV6-1 and TRBJ2-2; 8 bases match TRBD2. From germline, CDR1 is MNHNS and CDR2 SASEGT. With 5 bases clipped from V and 8 bases from J, the junction kept 16 bases outside the gene matches. CDR3 length: 17 amino acids.

This clonotype was detected ten times or more. This chain connects TRBV10-3 to TRBJ2-3; D unclear. Per the germline V gene, CDR1 is ENHRY and CDR2 is SYGVKD. Trimming removed 4 bases at V and 0 bases at J, with 5 bases between. The CDR3 is made up of 13 amino acids. This CDR3 reads CAISVTSTDTQYF. The CDR3 bases are TGTGCCATCAGTGTCACTAGCACAGATACGCAGTATTTT.

Of note for this clonotype: The CDR3 does not end in the conserved phenylalanine or tryptophan, so this is likely a read error. This chain uses TRBV6-1 with TRBJ2-1; 15 positions match TRBD2. The CDR3 covers 16 residues. Unmatched junction bases numbered 8, after V lost 7 bases and J lost 7 bases. Germline V gives CDR1 MNHNS, CDR2 SASEGT. The CDR3 DNA sequence: TGTGCCAGCAACTACTCCGGGACTAGCGGGAGGAATGAGCAGTTCTTA. It codes for CASNYSGTSGRNEQFL.

This clonotype is labeled medium-sized. The V gene is TRBV11-2, the J gene TRBJ2-7, with 10 bases identical to TRBD1. Per germline, CDR1 SGHAT and CDR2 FQNNGV. With 5 bases clipped from V and 5 bases from J, the junction kept 9 bases outside the gene matches. The CDR3 consists of 15 residues. The DNA for the CDR3 is TGTGCCAGCAGCCGGACAGGGGGTTCTGAGGACGAGCAGTACTTC. Its translation: CASSRTGGSEDEQYF. Full variable domain (remainder filled in from reference TRBV11-2 and TRBJ2-7): EAGVAQSPRYKIIEKRQSVAFWCNPISGHATLYWYQQILGQGPKLLIQFQNNGVVDDSQLPKDRFSAERLKGVDSTLKIQPAKLEDSAVYLCASSRTGGSEDEQYFGPGTRLTVT.

On this clonotype itself: A junction boundary mismatches the germline segment, possibly from a read error. Here the CDR3 reads CASTGPFYSNQAQHF. DNA for the CDR3: TGTGCTAGCACAGGGCCCTTTTATAGCAATCAGGCCCAGCATTTT. The gene calls are TRBV12-3 or TRBV12-4 and TRBJ1-5; TRBD1 is a possible D gene (6 bases). The CDR3 is made up of 15 amino acids.

With respect to this clonotype: The junction and the germline gene differ at one end; a read error may be behind it. This rearrangement joins TRBV2 to TRBJ1-4, with D perhaps TRBD1 (5 bases). Germline CDR1 reads SNHLY; CDR2 reads FYNNEI. The CDR3 is 14 amino acids. CDR3 protein: CARSEWTQNEKLFF. DNA of the CDR3: TGTGCCAGGAGTGAATGGACACAGAATGAAAAACTGTTTTTT.

With respect to this clonotype: This may be a read error, as it is one base from a much larger clone. The CDR3 loop is CASSLSYRDYTEAFF. The CDR3 DNA sequence: TGTGCCAGCAGTTTAAGTTACCGGGACTACACTGAAGCTTTCTTT. The J gene is TRBJ1-1, the V gene TRBV28; the D gene is possibly TRBD1 (5 bases). Germline CDR1 MDHEN, CDR2 SYDVKM. Trimming shortened V by 2 bases and J by 3 bases, and 13 bases separated the two germline ends. CDR3 length: 15 amino acids.

CDR3 protein: CASRQWFRTGAPGPKNIQYF. CDR3 nucleotide sequence: TGTGCCAGCAGACAATGGTTCCGGACAGGGGCCCCTGGGCCCAAAAACATTCAGTACTTC. The rearrangement joins TRBV11-2 to TRBJ2-4; 9 bases fit TRBD1. Germline lookup yields CDR1 SGHAT and CDR2 FQNNGV. The ends lost 6 bases at V and 2 bases at J; junction bases unmatched: 20. This CDR3 spans 20 amino acids.

This clonotype appeared a single time. The chain has TRBV11-3 and TRBJ2-1; a possible D gene is TRBD2 (5 bases). Trimming removed 5 bases at V and 12 bases at J, with 14 bases between. The germline V gene encodes CDR1 SGHNT and CDR2 YENEEA. The length of the CDR3 is 12 residues. The CDR3 DNA sequence: TGTGCCAGCAGCCCTGAGGGTGATGGGCAGTTCTTC. Protein sequence: CASSPEGDGQFF.

With regard to this clonotype: The junction and the germline gene differ at one end; a read error may be behind it. V usage is TRBV4-1 and J usage is TRBJ2-7; a possible D gene is TRBD2 (5 bases). This CDR3 has 17 amino acids. Looked up from germline, CDR1 is MGHRA and CDR2 is YSYEKL. The CDR3 DNA sequence: TGCGCCAGCTGCCAACAGTGCAGCGGCCCTGGCTCCTACGAGCAGTACTTC. The encoded protein is CASCQQCSGPGSYEQYF.

As concerns this clonotype: One end of the junction varies from germline; a read error may be responsible. The J gene is TRBJ2-5, the V gene TRBV5-1; D not resolved. The CDR3 extends over 13 amino acids. Germline V CDR1 and CDR2: SGHRS, YFSETQ. CDR3 nucleotides: TGCGCCATCAGCCCTGACCCTGGCGAGACCCAGTATTTC. Its translation: CAISPDPGETQYF.